These T cell receptor beta chains were read from a single sample in a study of PD-1 blockade in classical Hodgkin lymphoma. The repertoire was sequenced with immunoSEQ multiplex PCR; TCRdb's copy has only in-frame clones and lacks some. The data contain around 18,000 clones, about four fifths of them singletons. This sample comprised peripheral blood mononuclear cells (PBMCs), obtained before the second cycle of nivolumab. These receptors were taken from a human donor with classical Hodgkin lymphoma. Both conserved end residues are part of each CDR3. Fields, in order: D gene, V gene, J gene, clone size, CDR3 protein, CDR3 DNA. D genes are given only for firm matches. Some rows have no size entry. The others give once, few or many, or a class for an expanded clone.

NA	TRBV9	TRBJ2-3	NA	CASSSQDPRGTDTQYF	TGTGCCAGCAGCTCTCAAGATCCTCGGGGCACAGATACGCAGTATTTT
NA	TRBV11-3	TRBJ2-2	NA	CASSLRDSLAGELFF	TGTGCCAGCAGCTTACGGGACTCCTTGGCCGGGGAGCTGTTTTTT
NA	TRBV4-1	TRBJ1-4	NA	CASSQVSSGIHNEKLFF	TGCGCCAGCAGCCAAGTTTCCTCAGGGATTCATAATGAAAAACTGTTTTTT
NA	TRBV6-6	TRBJ1-2	few	CASSFVGDGYTF	TGTGCCAGCAGTTTCGTAGGCGATGGCTACACCTTC
TRBD1	TRBV19	TRBJ2-5	NA	CASSSIRAVDRGGQETQYF	TGTGCCAGTAGTTCTATTAGGGCTGTGGACAGGGGTGGGCAAGAGACCCAGTACTTC
TRBD1	TRBV5-4	TRBJ1-2	NA	CASSQTGGFGYTF	TGTGCCAGCAGCCAAACAGGGGGCTTTGGCTACACCTTC
TRBD2	TRBV4-3	TRBJ2-2	once	CASSQDTSGSPLGELFF	TGCGCCAGCAGCCAAGACACTAGCGGGAGTCCCCTCGGGGAGCTGTTTTTT
NA	TRBV19	TRBJ1-1	NA	CASSMAGLGTEAFF	TGTGCCAGTAGTATGGCCGGCCTGGGCACTGAAGCTTTCTTT
NA	TRBV18	TRBJ2-5	NA	CASSKRTIEETQYF	TGTGCCAGCTCAAAAAGGACAATCGAAGAGACCCAGTACTTC
NA	TRBV7-9	TRBJ2-7	NA	CASSFTPYEQYF	TGTGCCAGCAGCTTTACCCCCTACGAGCAGTACTTC
TRBD2	TRBV5-1	TRBJ2-3	once	CASSLAFAGVPDTQYF	TGCGCCAGCAGCTTGGCCTTTGCGGGAGTTCCAGATACGCAGTATTTT
TRBD1	TRBV4-3	TRBJ1-1	NA	CASSQSFTGGRTEAFF	TGCGCCAGCAGCCAATCGTTTACAGGGGGCAGGACTGAAGCTTTCTTT
NA	TRBV6-6	TRBJ2-7	once	CASSQRPGTESYEQYF	TGTGCCAGCAGTCAAAGGCCCGGGACTGAATCCTACGAGCAGTACTTC
NA	TRBV10-3	TRBJ2-7	once	CAISESRQGDYEQYF	TGTGCCATCAGTGAGTCGCGGCAGGGTGACTACGAGCAGTACTTC
TRBD2	TRBV28	TRBJ2-1	NA	CASTPSLAGSYNEQFF	TGTGCCAGCACCCCGTCACTAGCGGGTTCTTACAATGAGCAGTTCTTC
TRBD2	TRBV5-1	TRBJ2-2	NA	CASRGLAATGELFF	TGCGCCAGCAGGGGACTAGCGGCCACCGGGGAGCTGTTTTTT
NA	TRBV4-1	TRBJ1-2	NA	CTSSQEVGIGAYGYTF	TGCACCAGCAGCCAAGAAGTAGGGATCGGGGCGTATGGCTACACCTTC
NA	TRBV5-1	TRBJ1-6	few	CASSPDSHSYNSPLHF	TGCGCCAGCAGCCCGGACAGTCACTCATATAATTCACCCCTCCACTTT
TRBD1	TRBV5-4	TRBJ2-3	NA	CASSFDRGRSDTQYF	TGTGCCAGCAGTTTTGACAGGGGGCGATCAGATACGCAGTATTTT
NA	TRBV4-3	TRBJ2-3	NA	CASSQDIGINTDTQYF	TGCGCCAGCAGCCAAGATATTGGCATCAACACAGATACGCAGTATTTT
TRBD2	TRBV5-1	TRBJ2-7	NA	CASSWGSGVSYEQYF	TGCGCCAGCAGCTGGGGGAGCGGGGTATCCTACGAGCAGTACTTC
NA	TRBV14	TRBJ1-6	once	CASSQGAGFYSPLHF	TGTGCCAGCAGCCAAGGAGCAGGGTTTTATTCACCCCTCCACTTT